This T cell receptor (beta chain) is drawn from a study of radiotherapy plus CTLA-4 blockade in lung cancer. Background on the study: Objective responses occurred in 15% to 20% of patients; roughly 30% had disease control.

Measured with immunoSEQ multiplex PCR; TCRdb has only the in-frame clones, and not every one. The data show approximately 73,000 clones, roughly 91% seen once. Focal radiation and CTLA-4 blockade (ipilimumab) were tested in chemo-refractory metastatic non-small-cell lung cancer patients. This clone has a single count. Its antigen is unknown. Notes on the study in general: Blood-borne expansion of tumor-derived TCR clones followed radiotherapy plus ipilimumab. Reports identified early blood T cell clone dynamics, with interferon-beta, as the best response predictor.

Sequenced here: peripheral blood, sampled from a patient treated with radiotherapy plus ipilimumab. This sequence originates from a human donor with non-small cell lung cancer that progressed on radiotherapy plus ipilimumab.

The CDR3 DNA reads TGTGCCTGGTCATACCTAAGACTAGCGGGGTCGGAGCAGTTCTTC. This encodes CAWSYLRLAGSEQFF. V is TRBV30 and J is TRBJ2-1; 11 bases fit TRBD2. V shed 5 bases and J 10 bases; nucleotides not matched to a gene: 13. The CDR3 runs to 15 residues. Germline V gene data show CDR1 as GTSNPN and CDR2 as SVGIG (reference sequence).